One and the same sample provided the 25 T cell receptor beta chains below, sequenced in a study of CD8 T cells in Susac syndrome. Reverse transcription of roughly 0.5 to 1 ug RNA was performed with random hexamers. MiXCR, applied by TCRdb to the immunoSEQ multiplex PCR reads, yields one record per CDR3 protein. The data show roughly 180,000 distinct CDR3 sequences, about 95% seen once. The sequenced material came from CD4+ T cells from PBMCs. The source of these receptors is a human donor in good health.

The chain combines TRBV29-1 with TRBJ1-1, with no clear D. Deletions cut 4 bases from V and 4 bases from J, with 4 bases between. Germline CDR1 is SQVTM and CDR2 is ANQGSEA. The CDR3 totals 10 residues. The CDR3 nucleotides are TGCAGCGTTGGCTTCACTGAAGCTTTCTTT. Residues: CSVGFTEAFF. Complete variable domain (other parts from reference TRBV29-1 and TRBJ1-1): SAVISQKPSRDICQRGTSLTIQCQVDSQVTMMFWYRQQPGQSLTLIATANQGSEATYESGFVIDKFPISRPNLTFSTLTVSNMSPEDSSIYLCSVGFTEAFFGQGTRLTVV.

This clonotype occurred once. The chain has TRBV29-1 and TRBJ2-5; 9 bases match TRBD2. The V and J ends lost 4 bases and 4 bases, in that order; junction bases with no gene match: 7. Germline V gives CDR1 SQVTM, CDR2 ANQGSEA. The CDR3 runs to 14 residues. In DNA form, the CDR3 reads TGCAGCGTTGCCCGCGGGAGGGCCGGAGAGACCCAGTACTTC. Translating it yields CSVARGRAGETQYF.

This clonotype was seen a single time. The chain joins TRBV15 to TRBJ2-3; maybe TRBD1 (6 bases). V was clipped by 3 bases and J by 0 bases, with 10 bases between them. Per the germline V gene, CDR1 is LNHNV and CDR2 is YYDKDF (reference sequence). This CDR3 region has 15 residues. This CDR3 reads CATSRDSSSTDTQYF. CDR3 DNA: TGTGCCACCAGCAGGGACAGCTCTAGCACAGATACGCAGTATTTT.

This clonotype appeared once. The chain links TRBV9 to TRBJ1-2, with TRBD1 as a possible D gene (6 bases). CDR3 length: 14 amino acids. Germline V gene data show CDR1 as SGDLS and CDR2 as YYNGEE. Trimming removed 3 bases at V and 4 bases at J, with 13 bases between. CDR3 amino acids: CASSAQQGPYGYTF. The DNA of the CDR3 is TGTGCCAGCAGCGCCCAACAGGGCCCCTATGGCTACACCTTC.

This chain joins TRBV29-1 and TRBJ1-5; 8 positions agree with TRBD1. Germline CDR1 is SQVTM and CDR2 is ANQGSEA. The V gene end was trimmed by 1 base and the J gene end by 6 bases; junction bases not matched to a gene: 5. This CDR3 has 14 residues. CDR3: CSVEVQGAGQPQHF. In nucleotides, the CDR3 is TGCAGCGTTGAAGTCCAGGGGGCCGGTCAGCCCCAGCATTTT.

The chain is built from TRBV5-1 and TRBJ2-7; 10 nucleotides align to TRBD1. The CDR3 spans 15 residues. Trimming at V came to 0 bases and at J to 7 bases, leaving 7 bases not matched to a gene. Germline CDR1 is SGHRS and CDR2 is YFSETQ. CDR3 nucleotides: TGCGCCAGCAGCTTGGGACAGGGGGCGGCGAGGGAGCAGTACTTC. Translating it yields CASSLGQGAAREQYF. Filled out from reference TRBV5-1 and TRBJ2-7, the complete variable domain reads KAGVTQTPRYLIKTRGQQVTLSCSPISGHRSVSWYQQTPGQGLQFLFEYFSETQRNKGNFPGRFSGRQFSNSRSEMNVSTLELGDSALYLCASSLGQGAAREQYFGPGTRLTVT.

The rearrangement uses TRBV20-1 and TRBJ2-4; the D is unclear. Germline V CDR1 and CDR2: DFQATT, SNEGSKA (reference sequence). There are 12 residues in the CDR3. V lost 2 bases and J 3 bases, leaving 5 bases between the germline ends. The CDR3 here is CSARLVKNIQYF. The CDR3 DNA sequence: TGCAGTGCTAGATTGGTCAAAAACATTCAGTACTTC.

The chain recombines TRBV6-6 with TRBJ2-7, with D possibly being TRBD2 (5 bases). The CDR3 loop spans 13 amino acids. Germline V CDR1 and CDR2: MNHNY, SVGAGI (reference sequence). V shed 6 bases and J shed 6 bases, with 15 bases lying between them. This CDR3 reads CASSPDGGPEQYF. The DNA for the CDR3 is TGTGCCAGCAGCCCGGACGGCGGGCCCGAGCAGTACTTC.

J is TRBJ2-1 and V is TRBV7-9; the match to TRBD1 covers 12 bases. Trimming took 5 bases from V and 7 from J; bases not matched to a gene: 6. This CDR3 has 15 amino acids. The germline CDR1 and CDR2 sequences are SEHNR and FQNEAQ (reference sequence). The CDR3 bases are TGTGCCAGCAGCCCCGGGACAGGGGGCGGGAATGAGCAGTTCTTC. Amino acid sequence: CASSPGTGGGNEQFF.

This chain's CDR3 is CASSYNRRRGYTF. DNA for the CDR3: TGTGCCAGCAGTTATAACCGGCGGCGGGGCTACACCTTC. The chain is built from TRBV6-5 and TRBJ1-2; no definite D call. Trimming cost V 3 bases and J 8 bases, with 13 bases left between them. The V gene's germline CDR1 is MNHEY and CDR2 SVGAGI. The CDR3 consists of 13 residues.

The CDR3 coding sequence is TGTGCCAGCAGTTTAATCGGGGTATATCTGGATGGCTACACCTTC. Translated, it gives CASSLIGVYLDGYTF. J is TRBJ1-2 and V is TRBV28; D is undetermined. This CDR3 region has 15 residues. Trimming stripped 2 bases from V and 6 bases from J, with 16 bases between. Germline assignment: CDR1 MDHEN and CDR2 SYDVKM.

The V and J genes are TRBV11-2 and TRBJ1-6; D is unresolved. There are 13 residues in the CDR3. Germline lookup yields CDR1 SGHAT and CDR2 FQNNGV. Deletions cut 5 bases from V and 11 bases from J, with 13 bases between. CDR3 coding DNA: TGTGCCAGCAGCCCTAGACCCGAAACACCCCTCCACTTT. Translating it yields CASSPRPETPLHF.

The rearrangement uses TRBV12-3 or TRBV12-4 and TRBJ2-2; 9 nucleotides agree with TRBD1. J was trimmed by 5 bases and V by 6 bases; bases with no gene match: 7. CDR3 length: 15 residues. CDR3 region: CASSFGTGRTGELFF. CDR3 coding DNA: TGTGCCAGCAGCTTTGGGACAGGGCGTACCGGGGAGCTGTTTTTT.

The chain employs TRBV7-2 and TRBJ2-3; 7 nucleotides agree with TRBD1. Germline V gene data show CDR1 as SGHTA and CDR2 as FQGNSA. CDR3 length: 13 amino acids. J was trimmed by 5 bases and V by 10 bases; bases with no gene match: 9. The CDR3 nucleotides are TGTGCCATCCGACAGGGTGGAGGAGATACGCAGTATTTT. Amino acid sequence: CAIRQGGGDTQYF.

V is TRBV30 and J is TRBJ1-5; D uncertain. Trimming stripped 2 bases from V and 3 bases from J, with 14 bases between. This CDR3 region has 15 residues. Germline CDR1 reads GTSNPN; CDR2 reads SVGIG (reference sequence). Here the CDR3 reads CAWSSFRAINQPQHF. The CDR3 DNA is TGTGCCTGGAGTTCTTTTCGGGCCATCAATCAGCCCCAGCATTTT.

The V and J genes are TRBV30 and TRBJ2-3, with TRBD2 matching over 11 bases. Trimming took 5 bases from V and 2 from J; bases not matched to a gene: 9. Germline CDR1 is GTSNPN and CDR2 is SVGIG (reference sequence). The CDR3 consists of 16 residues. CDR3 in amino acids: CAWDRGLAGNTDTQYF. The CDR3 bases are TGTGCCTGGGACCGAGGACTAGCGGGTAACACAGATACGCAGTATTTT.

J is TRBJ2-5 and V is TRBV28; no clear D. The CDR3 has 11 amino acids. The germline V and J ends were trimmed by 8 bases and 3 bases, with 7 bases remaining between them. The germline CDR1 and CDR2 sequences are MDHEN and SYDVKM. The chain's CDR3 is CASADEETQYF. CDR3 bases: TGTGCCAGCGCGGACGAAGAGACCCAGTACTTC. Full variable domain (rest looked up from reference TRBV28 and TRBJ2-5): DVKVTQSSRYLVKRTGEKVFLECVQDMDHENMFWYRQDPGLGLRLIYFSYDVKMKEKGDIPEGYSVSREKKERFSLILESASTNQTSMYLCASADEETQYFGPGTRLLVL.

This chain connects TRBV9 to TRBJ1-2; possibly TRBD1 for D (5 bases). CDR3 length: 12 amino acids. Germline CDR1 reads SGDLS; CDR2 reads YYNGEE. V lost 0 bases to trimming and J lost 6 bases, with 6 bases between them. CDR3 loop: CASSVVGDGYTF. In nucleotides, the CDR3 is TGTGCCAGCAGCGTAGTGGGGGATGGCTACACCTTC.

The chain combines TRBV28 with TRBJ2-4; D may correspond to TRBD1 or TRBD2 (7 bases each). Trimming removed 3 bases at V and 6 bases at J, with 12 bases between. The V gene's germline CDR1 is MDHEN and CDR2 SYDVKM. CDR3 length equals 14 residues. As DNA, the CDR3 is TGTGCCAGCAGTTTGGGAGGGGGCCGAAACATTCAGTACTTC. This codes for CASSLGGGRNIQYF.

The rearrangement joins TRBV9 to TRBJ2-3, with TRBD2 identical over 9 bases. Trimming removed 6 bases from V and 12 bases from J; junction bases left unmatched: 11. In germline, CDR1 is SGDLS, CDR2 YYNGEE. This CDR3 spans 13 amino acids. CDR3 sequence: CASTPEVAGAQYF. For the CDR3, the DNA is TGTGCCAGCACCCCTGAGGTAGCGGGAGCACAGTATTTT. The whole variable domain, remainder taken from reference TRBV9 and TRBJ2-3, is DSGVTQTPKHLITATGQRVTLRCSPRSGDLSVYWYQQSLDQGLQFLIQYYNGEERAKGNILERFSAQQFPDLHSELNLSSLELGDSALYFCASTPEVAGAQYFGPGTRLTVL.

The chain joins TRBV20-1 to TRBJ2-5, with 11 bases aligning to TRBD2. CDR3 length: 14 amino acids. The V segment lost 3 bases and the J segment 1 base; nucleotides outside the gene matches: 1. Germline CDR1 and CDR2: DFQATT and SNEGSKA (reference sequence). CDR3 residues: CSASGTSGQETQYF. In nucleotides, the CDR3 is TGCAGTGCTAGTGGGACTAGCGGCCAAGAGACCCAGTACTTC.

The genes are TRBV30 and TRBJ2-1, with 8 positions matching TRBD2. CDR1 and CDR2 (germline): GTSNPN, SVGIG (reference sequence). The CDR3 covers 11 residues. V lost 2 bases, J lost 14 bases, and 5 bases stayed unmatched. For the CDR3, the DNA is TGTGCCTGGAGTTTTGCGGGAGGAGAGTTCTTC. It translates to CAWSFAGGEFF.

This chain joins TRBV30 and TRBJ1-1, with D perhaps TRBD1 (6 bases). There are 16 residues in the CDR3. Trimming left V 2 bases short and J 4 bases short, with 20 bases between. Germline V lookup: CDR1 GTSNPN, CDR2 SVGIG (reference sequence). CDR3 DNA: TGTGCCTGGAGTTCCCCACAAGGGGGTGTTGGCACTGAAGCTTTCTTT. Translation gives CAWSSPQGGVGTEAFF. Using reference TRBV30 and TRBJ1-1 for the parts outside the CDR3, the full variable domain is SQTIHQWPATLVQPVGSPLSLECTVEGTSNPNLYWYRQAAGRGLQLLFYSVGIGQISSEVPQNLSASRPQDRQFILSSKKLLLSDSGFYLCAWSSPQGGVGTEAFFGQGTRLTVV.

The J gene is TRBJ2-7, the V gene TRBV27, with D possibly matching TRBD2 (6 bases). CDR3 length equals 16 residues. Per germline, CDR1 MNHEY and CDR2 SMNVEV (reference sequence). Trimming stripped 6 bases from V and 2 bases from J, with 20 bases between. The DNA of the CDR3 is TGTGCCAGCAGACCAGCGGGCCGCTCGAGGGCCTACGAGCAGTACTTC. Translation gives CASRPAGRSRAYEQYF.

This chain uses TRBV29-1 with TRBJ2-1; 15 bases align to TRBD2. The V segment lost 5 bases and the J segment 8 bases; nucleotides outside the gene matches: 1. The CDR3 totals 13 residues. From germline, CDR1 is SQVTM and CDR2 ANQGSEA. CDR3 amino acids: CSVWTSGGDEQFF. CDR3 sequence (DNA): TGCAGCGTTTGGACTAGCGGGGGGGATGAGCAGTTCTTC.